This T cell receptor (beta chain) was recovered during a study of CD4 T cells in relation to SARS-CoV-2 and coronaviruses. Overall study context: Negative control cultures got HIV-1 Nef peptides or no peptide.

Before the COVID-19 pandemic, during about 2010-2018, CD4+ T cells were taken from unexposed donors. The cells were cultured for about ten days before CD4+ T cells were isolated. As to this clone: The antigen is not known.

The V gene's germline CDR1 is SNHLY and CDR2 FYNNEI. Trimming left V 0 bases short and J 4 bases short, with 15 bases between. CDR3 length: 16 amino acids. Profiled with immunoSEQ multiplex PCR; TCRdb holds only in-frame clones, not every one. The repertoire holds 25,000 or so clones, with around 80% as singletons. This receptor was obtained from a human donor in good health. The sample taken for sequencing was CD4+ T cells from PBMCs, cultured in vitro. V is TRBV2 and J is TRBJ1-2; D is possibly TRBD1 (6 bases). CDR3 in amino acids: CASSEANRQAPYGYTF. CDR3 nucleotides: TGTGCCAGCAGTGAAGCGAACCGACAGGCTCCCTATGGCTACACCTTC.